Following are 28 T cell receptor beta chains from one sample sequenced in a study of blood T cell repertoires in COVID-19. The method was immunoSEQ multiplex PCR; TCRdb's version includes in-frame clones alone and lacks a portion of them. Of hundreds of thousands of clones detected, over 75% appear once; the ten largest clones hold about 1%. Material: PBMCs or T cells enriched from blood (not recorded which). The receptor source for this set is a man aged 18 to 29 who had recovered from COVID-19.

The V and J genes are TRBV24-1 and TRBJ2-1, with 12 nucleotides matching TRBD1. The CDR3 runs to 16 residues. The ends lost 6 bases at V and 7 bases at J; junction bases unmatched: 9. Germline V gene sequence: CDR1 KGHDR, CDR2 SFDVKD. CDR3: CATSLAGTGGHNEQFF. Written as DNA, the CDR3 is TGTGCCACCAGTTTAGCAGGGACAGGGGGCCATAATGAGCAGTTCTTC.

This chain links TRBV18 with TRBJ1-3; no definite D call. The CDR3 has 16 amino acids. V was trimmed by 3 bases and J by 0 bases, leaving 12 bases between them. Germline CDR1 reads KGHSH; CDR2 reads LQKENI. The chain's CDR3 is CASSPSGVGSGNTIYF. CDR3 DNA sequence: TGTGCCAGCTCACCTTCCGGGGTGGGCTCTGGAAACACCATATATTTT.

The rearrangement links TRBV11-3 to TRBJ1-1; 7 bases agree with TRBD1. This CDR3 has 18 residues. CDR1 SGHNT and CDR2 YENEEA come from the germline V gene. V dropped 6 bases and J dropped 2; count of bases not matched to a gene: 18. The CDR3 reads CASSPRVGRGERNTEAFF. The CDR3 nucleotides read TGTGCCAGCAGTCCCCGCGTAGGCAGGGGGGAGAGAAACACTGAAGCTTTCTTT.

The CDR3 loop is CASSFRDRKEAFF. DNA for the CDR3: TGTGCCAGCAGTTTCCGGGACAGGAAAGAAGCTTTCTTT. The genes are TRBV27 and TRBJ1-1; 8 bases agree with TRBD1. This CDR3 comprises 13 residues. The junction had 5 bases not matched to a gene; V was cut back by 3 bases and J by 8 bases. CDR1 and CDR2 from the germline V gene are MNHEY and SMNVEV (reference sequence).

The V gene is TRBV25-1, the J gene TRBJ2-1; possibly TRBD2 for D (6 bases). CDR3 length: 15 amino acids. Germline loops: CDR1 MGHDK, CDR2 SYGVNS. The V end was cut by 2 bases, the J end by 7 bases, with 15 bases between. CDR3 in DNA: TGTGCCAGCAGTGAACCGGGCGGGGTGGGGAATGAGCAGTTCTTC. This gives the protein CASSEPGGVGNEQFF. Full variable domain (remainder filled in from reference TRBV25-1 and TRBJ2-1): EADIYQTPRYLVIGTGKKITLECSQTMGHDKMYWYQQDPGMELHLIHYSYGVNSTEKGDLSSESTVSRIRTEHFPLTLESARPSHTSQYLCASSEPGGVGNEQFFGPGTRLTVL.

This chain uses TRBV5-1 with TRBJ2-1, with a weak D call TRBD2 (7 bases). V lost 3 bases to trimming and J lost 8 bases, with 12 bases between them. Per germline, CDR1 SGHRS and CDR2 YFSETQ. This CDR3 contains 13 residues. As DNA, the CDR3 is TGCGCCAGCAGCTATGGGGGGGCCTATGAGCAGTTCTTC. It encodes CASSYGGAYEQFF.

The chain uses TRBV6-5 and TRBJ1-2, with 12 bases lining up with TRBD1. Germline values: CDR1 MNHEY, CDR2 SVGAGI. The CDR3 spans 13 residues. With V trimmed by 11 bases and J by 5 bases, 6 bases remained unmatched. This CDR3 reads CAGTGGAGYGYTF. Written as DNA, the CDR3 is TGTGCCGGGACAGGGGGCGCTGGTTATGGCTACACCTTC.

The rearrangement joins TRBV7-2 to TRBJ1-1; maybe TRBD1 (5 bases). CDR1 is SGHTA, CDR2 FQGNSA, per germline. The length of the CDR3 is 15 residues. V was trimmed by 5 bases and J by 0 bases, leaving 13 bases between them. CDR3 sequence: CASSLQDSMNTEAFF. CDR3 DNA sequence: TGTGCCAGCAGCCTCCAAGACAGCATGAACACTGAAGCTTTCTTT.

The gene calls are TRBV9 and TRBJ2-7; maybe TRBD2 (5 bases). Between the trimmed V and J ends, which lost 6 bases and 7 bases, there was a span of 11 bases. The length of the CDR3 is 11 residues. CDR1 is SGDLS, CDR2 YYNGEE, per germline. The CDR3 region is CASTSPGEQYF. The CDR3 DNA follows: TGTGCCAGCACCAGCCCGGGGGAGCAGTACTTC.

The chain recombines TRBV5-1 with TRBJ2-6; the match to TRBD2 covers 13 bases. This CDR3 is 18 amino acids long. V shed 3 bases and J 4 bases; nucleotides not matched to a gene: 7. CDR1 is SGHRS, CDR2 YFSETQ, per germline. The CDR3 protein is CASSSGLAGASGANVLTF. CDR3 in DNA: TGCGCCAGCAGCTCTGGACTAGCGGGAGCTTCAGGGGCCAACGTCCTGACTTTC.

The gene calls are TRBV7-9 and TRBJ2-5; TRBD2 matches at 9 bases. CDR3 length equals 14 residues. Trimming at V came to 4 bases and at J to 3 bases, leaving 3 bases not matched to a gene. CDR1 and CDR2 from the germline V gene are SEHNR and FQNEAQ (reference sequence). CDR3 DNA: TGTGCCAGCAGCTCCGTAGCGGGGGAAGAGACCCAGTACTTC. Translation: CASSSVAGEETQYF.

J is TRBJ2-1 and V is TRBV5-4, with 8 bases that match TRBD1. Germline trimming cut 5 bases from V and 16 bases from J; bases unmatched to any gene: 14. The CDR3 has 13 amino acids. Germline CDR1 reads SGHNT; CDR2 reads YYREEE (reference sequence). Written as DNA, the CDR3 is TGTGCCAGCAGAACTGCCGCTCAGGGGGCCGAATTCTTC. This translates into CASRTAAQGAEFF.

The chain employs TRBV25-1 and TRBJ2-1; D remains unclear. The CDR3 covers 14 residues. Trimming stripped 4 bases from V and 7 bases from J, with 14 bases between. Germline V CDR1 and CDR2: MGHDK, SYGVNS. Written as DNA, the CDR3 is TGTGCCAGCAGTGTGCACACCTCTTGGAATGAGCAGTTCTTC. Amino acid sequence: CASSVHTSWNEQFF.

The V call is TRBV24-1, the J call TRBJ2-3; D is possibly TRBD2 (6 bases). CDR1 and CDR2 (germline): KGHDR, SFDVKD. V was clipped by 2 bases and J by 8 bases, with 13 bases between them. CDR3 length equals 14 residues. CDR3 sequence: CATSDYGAGRTQYF. CDR3 DNA: TGTGCCACCAGTGATTACGGGGCGGGGCGTACGCAGTATTTT.

The J gene is TRBJ1-1, the V gene TRBV5-4, with TRBD1 matching 7 bases. Germline-derived CDR1 and CDR2 are SGHNT and YYREEE (reference sequence). The CDR3 runs to 15 residues. Trimming removed 1 base from V and 3 bases from J; junction bases left unmatched: 6. DNA for the CDR3: TGTGCCAGCAGCTTGAAGACAGGGTACCACACTGAAGCTTTCTTT. It is translated as CASSLKTGYHTEAFF.

This chain joins TRBV9 and TRBJ1-3; possible D gene TRBD1, 6 bases. The germline V and J ends were trimmed by 2 bases and 2 bases, with 11 bases remaining between them. CDR1 SGDLS and CDR2 YYNGEE come from the germline V gene. The CDR3 extends over 15 amino acids. The CDR3 DNA reads TGTGCCAGCAGCGTTTTTGGGGGCGCTGGAAACACCATATATTTT. Its protein product is CASSVFGGAGNTIYF.

This sequence joins TRBV28 and TRBJ2-7; TRBD2 aligns across 12 bases. Germline CDR1 is MDHEN and CDR2 is SYDVKM. The CDR3 consists of 16 residues. V shed 3 bases, J shed 0 bases, and the junction held 3 bases outside the gene matches. CDR3 amino acids: CASSLGLAGSSYEQYF. The CDR3 DNA sequence: TGTGCCAGCAGTTTGGGACTAGCGGGCTCCTCCTACGAGCAGTACTTC.

The CDR3, as DNA: TGTGCCAGCAGAAACGGACAGGGACGATTAATATCGGGTGAAAAACTGTTTTTT. This translates into CASRNGQGRLISGEKLFF. This chain links TRBV27 with TRBJ1-4; 8 bases map to TRBD1. CDR3 size: 18 residues. The V segment lost 6 bases and the J segment 7 bases; nucleotides outside the gene matches: 19. Germline loops: CDR1 MNHEY, CDR2 SMNVEV (reference sequence).

The chain combines TRBV28 with TRBJ1-1; 8 nucleotides line up with TRBD1. V was pared by 5 bases and J by 10 bases, with 15 bases of the junction left unmatched. The CDR3 runs to 15 residues. Germline CDR1 and CDR2: MDHEN and SYDVKM. This CDR3 reads CASSTGDRRPLGAFF. The CDR3 DNA follows: TGTGCCAGCAGTACCGGGGACAGGAGGCCACTGGGAGCTTTCTTT.

The chain is built from TRBV10-3 and TRBJ1-2, with 7 nucleotides matching TRBD1. CDR1 is ENHRY and CDR2 is SYGVKD in the germline V gene. This CDR3 contains 16 residues. V was clipped by 3 bases and J by 2 bases; unmatched bases: 9. CDR3 loop: CAISDPSRTGNYGYTF. CDR3 nucleotide sequence: TGTGCCATCAGTGACCCCTCAAGGACAGGAAACTATGGCTACACCTTC.

V is TRBV24-1 and J is TRBJ2-1, with 7 bases fitting TRBD1. CDR1 and CDR2 (germline): KGHDR, SFDVKD. V shed 4 bases, J shed 5 bases, and the junction held 7 bases outside the gene matches. The CDR3 is 15 residues long. The CDR3 nucleotides read TGTGCCACCAGTGACGTAGGGACAGCGCACAATGAGCAGTTCTTC. Its protein is CATSDVGTAHNEQFF.

The J gene is TRBJ1-3, the V gene TRBV7-9; possible D gene TRBD1, 5 bases. Trimming cost V 4 bases and J 0 bases, with 16 bases left between them. The CDR3 loop spans 17 amino acids. The V gene's germline CDR1 is SEHNR and CDR2 FQNEAQ (reference sequence). The CDR3 bases are TGTGCCAGCAGCTCTTTTCGCGACAGATCCTCTGGAAACACCATATATTTT. This gives the protein CASSSFRDRSSGNTIYF.

The chain couples TRBV9 to TRBJ1-1, with a tentative D call TRBD1 (6 bases). Germline CDR1 reads SGDLS; CDR2 reads YYNGEE. The CDR3 totals 15 residues. The V gene lost 0 bases and the J gene lost 1 base, with 10 bases spanning the gap. The CDR3 reads CASSVEGHPNTEAFF. The CDR3 nucleotides read TGTGCCAGCAGCGTAGAGGGACACCCGAACACTGAAGCTTTCTTT.

The DNA of the CDR3 is TGTGCCGTCGGAGGGACAGCGAACACCGGGGAGCTGTTTTTT. As protein: CAVGGTANTGELFF. The V gene is TRBV24-1, the J gene TRBJ2-2; possible D gene TRBD1, 7 bases. Deletions cut 12 bases from V and 0 bases from J, with 13 bases between. The CDR3 runs to 14 residues. Germline lookup yields CDR1 KGHDR and CDR2 SFDVKD.

The chain uses TRBV2 and TRBJ1-4, with TRBD1 identical over 7 bases. Germline CDR1 SNHLY, CDR2 FYNNEI. The CDR3 totals 15 residues. Trimming took 6 bases from V and 7 from J; bases not matched to a gene: 11. As DNA, the CDR3 is TGTGCCAGCAGGTTATCCCCGACAGGGACTGAAAAACTGTTTTTT. Amino acid sequence: CASRLSPTGTEKLFF.

The gene calls are TRBV11-2 and TRBJ2-1; 13 positions match TRBD2. Unmatched junction bases numbered 8, after V lost 6 bases and J lost 9 bases. Germline CDR1 reads SGHAT; CDR2 reads FQNNGV. The CDR3 has 15 amino acids. The CDR3 nucleotides are TGTGCCAGCAGGTCACTAGCGGGAGGGCGGGGTGAGCAGTTCTTC. As protein: CASRSLAGGRGEQFF.

This clone came up a few times. The rearrangement uses TRBV19 and TRBJ2-1; 8 nucleotides line up with TRBD1. J gave up 3 bases and V 8 bases, and 12 bases lay outside the gene matches. This CDR3 contains 16 residues. Germline V gene sequence: CDR1 LNHDA, CDR2 SQIVND (reference sequence). CDR3 bases: TGTGCCAGTGGACAGGGAGAGTTTCTAGGCTACAATGAGCAGTTCTTC. Its translation is CASGQGEFLGYNEQFF.

In its sample, this clone was seen once. The CDR3 bases are TGTGCCAGCGGACTACTCCGAGATACGCAGTATTTT. This encodes CASGLLRDTQYF. This chain links TRBV28 with TRBJ2-3, with D tentatively TRBD2 (6 bases). Trimming stripped 8 bases from V and 5 bases from J, with 11 bases between. Germline V gene sequence: CDR1 MDHEN, CDR2 SYDVKM. This CDR3 region has 12 residues.